The 17 T cell receptor beta chains in this list originate from one sample, sequenced in a study of blood T cell repertoires in COVID-19. Here immunoSEQ multiplex PCR was the method, and the copy in TCRdb shows in-frame clones only, minus some. This table holds about 170,000 clones, approximately 86% found once. The source material was peripheral blood. The receptors originated from a man between 60 and 70 years old who had recovered from COVID-19.

The rearrangement uses TRBV7-6 and TRBJ2-1; 8 nucleotides line up with TRBD2. The CDR3 runs to 15 residues. Germline-derived CDR1 and CDR2 are SGHVS and FNYEAQ. J was trimmed by 2 bases and V by 5 bases; bases with no gene match: 5. The DNA for the CDR3 is TGTGCCAGCAGCGCCACTAGCGGAACCTACAATGAGCAGTTCTTC. It is translated as CASSATSGTYNEQFF.

The chain joins TRBV7-3 to TRBJ2-5; 8 bases are a match to TRBD1. J was trimmed by 4 bases and V by 5 bases; bases with no gene match: 3. The CDR3 contains 13 residues. The germline V gene has CDR1 SGHTA and CDR2 FQGTGA. The CDR3 DNA reads TGTGCCAGCAGCCCTGGACAGGGAGAGACCCAGTACTTC. As protein: CASSPGQGETQYF.

V usage is TRBV14 and J usage is TRBJ2-2; D gene ambiguous. Per the germline V gene, CDR1 is SGHDN and CDR2 is FVKESK. Trimming shortened V by 1 base and J by 7 bases, and 7 bases separated the two germline ends. The CDR3 is 13 residues long. CDR3 in DNA: TGTGCCAGCAGCCAAGCTACGGTCGGGGAGCTGTTTTTT. It codes for CASSQATVGELFF.

The J gene is TRBJ2-7, the V gene TRBV6-2 or TRBV6-3, with 11 bases aligning to TRBD1. After removal of 6 bases from V and 2 bases from J, the junction contained 9 bases not matched to a gene. This CDR3 is built from 16 residues. Germline values: CDR1 MNHEY, CDR2 SVGEGT. In nucleotides, the CDR3 is TGTGCCAGCAGCCCCGGGACAGGGGGAACGGCCTACGAGCAGTACTTC. Protein product: CASSPGTGGTAYEQYF.

The rearrangement joins TRBV11-3 to TRBJ2-1, with TRBD1 matching over 10 bases. J was trimmed by 4 bases and V by 1 base; bases with no gene match: 7. The CDR3 contains 17 residues. Germline CDR1 and CDR2: SGHNT and YENEEA. This chain's CDR3 is CASSLGGTGVRYNEQFF. CDR3 DNA: TGTGCCAGCAGCTTAGGTGGGACAGGGGTGAGGTACAATGAGCAGTTCTTC.

The chain couples TRBV18 to TRBJ2-1, with 8 bases lining up with TRBD1. V lost 9 bases, J lost 8 bases, and 12 bases stayed unmatched. CDR3 length: 14 residues. The V gene's germline CDR1 is KGHSH and CDR2 LQKENI. CDR3 residues: CASSGTGYADEQFF. DNA of the CDR3: TGTGCCAGTTCCGGGACAGGTTATGCGGATGAGCAGTTCTTC.

This clone was recorded once. The chain joins TRBV11-2 to TRBJ2-2; D may be TRBD2 (5 bases). CDR3 size: 18 residues. V lost 5 bases and J 4 bases, leaving 23 bases between the germline ends. Germline V CDR1 and CDR2: SGHAT, FQNNGV. In DNA form, the CDR3 reads TGTGCCAGCAGCCCCCCCCTTCGCCGGCTAGCACGCACCGGGGAGCTGTTTTTT. Translated: CASSPPLRRLARTGELFF.

The rearrangement uses TRBV27 and TRBJ1-1, with TRBD1 matching over 9 bases. Germline CDR1 reads MNHEY; CDR2 reads SMNVEV (reference sequence). The CDR3 covers 17 residues. V was pared by 6 bases and J by 1 base, with 12 bases of the junction left unmatched. In nucleotides, the CDR3 is TGTGCCAGCAGCCCTCGCGGACAGGGGCGAAAGAACACTGAAGCTTTCTTT. It translates to CASSPRGQGRKNTEAFF.

The V and J genes are TRBV2 and TRBJ2-1, with 10 bases lining up with TRBD1. The J segment lost 9 bases and the V segment lost 7 bases, leaving 18 bases of the junction unmatched. The CDR3 length is 17 residues. Germline lookup yields CDR1 SNHLY and CDR2 FYNNEI. CDR3 in amino acids: CASIPPGRRTGGSEQFF. In DNA form, the CDR3 reads TGTGCCAGCATCCCACCAGGGAGAAGGACAGGGGGTAGTGAGCAGTTCTTC.

The chain uses TRBV27 and TRBJ2-3; 8 nucleotides agree with TRBD2. The length of the CDR3 is 15 residues. The V gene end was trimmed by 1 base and the J gene end by 2 bases; junction bases not matched to a gene: 2. Per germline, CDR1 MNHEY and CDR2 SMNVEV (reference sequence). CDR3 DNA: TGTGCCAGCAGTTTATACGGGGGGGCCACAGATACGCAGTATTTT. Translated, it gives CASSLYGGATDTQYF.

The chain has TRBV7-2 and TRBJ2-3; 7 nucleotides align to TRBD2. This CDR3 contains 17 residues. V lost 5 bases to trimming and J lost 0 bases; unmatched junction nucleotides: 11. Looked up from germline, CDR1 is SGHTA and CDR2 is FQGNSA. CDR3 protein: CASSKGWGGVSTDTQYF. As DNA, the CDR3 is TGTGCCAGCAGCAAGGGGTGGGGAGGGGTTAGCACAGATACGCAGTATTTT.

CDR3 protein: CASSESGDNNEQFF. The CDR3 nucleotides are TGTGCCAGCAGTGAGAGCGGGGATAACAATGAGCAGTTCTTC. The chain carries TRBV6-4 and TRBJ2-1, with 7 positions matching TRBD2. Losses at the gene ends were 3 bases for V and 5 bases for J; bases not matched to a gene: 4. Germline CDR1 reads MRHNA; CDR2 reads SNTAGT. This CDR3 region has 14 residues.

The rearrangement uses TRBV7-6 and TRBJ2-3, with D possibly TRBD2 on 6 matching bases. The CDR3 contains 16 residues. V was trimmed by 0 bases and J by 5 bases, leaving 15 bases between them. Germline CDR1 is SGHVS and CDR2 is FNYEAQ. DNA of the CDR3: TGTGCCAGCAGCTTAGCGACCACAGTGGGGGGAGATACGCAGTATTTT. Amino acid sequence: CASSLATTVGGDTQYF.

The V and J genes are TRBV19 and TRBJ2-5; tentatively, D is TRBD2 (5 bases). Germline assignment: CDR1 LNHDA and CDR2 SQIVND (reference sequence). The CDR3 is 14 residues long. Trimming removed 3 bases from V and 5 bases from J, with 13 bases in between. DNA for the CDR3: TGTGCCAGTAGTATCCTACTGGGAGTGGAGACCCAGTACTTC. Translation: CASSILLGVETQYF.

The chain carries TRBV10-1 and TRBJ2-7; 7 nucleotides align to TRBD2. Per the germline V gene, CDR1 is WNHNN and CDR2 is SYGVQD (reference sequence). The CDR3 extends over 13 amino acids. The ends lost 5 bases at V and 7 bases at J; junction bases unmatched: 8. In DNA, the CDR3 is TGCGCCAGCAGTAATTTAGCGGGTTTGGAGCAGTACTTC. Its protein is CASSNLAGLEQYF.

This clone was recorded once. V usage is TRBV6-5 and J usage is TRBJ1-2; D not certain. V gave up 7 bases and J gave up 6 bases, with 18 bases separating them. The CDR3 runs 14 residues. Germline V gene data show CDR1 as MNHEY and CDR2 as SVGAGI. CDR3 bases: TGTGCCAGCACCCTGAGAGGGAAAACAAATGGCTACACCTTC. Protein product: CASTLRGKTNGYTF.

The chain uses TRBV7-2 and TRBJ1-2, with D possibly being TRBD1 (5 bases). The CDR3 is 14 amino acids. The germline CDR1 and CDR2 sequences are SGHTA and FQGNSA. The V end lost 2 bases, the J end lost 2 bases, and 9 bases lay between the germline ends. The CDR3 nucleotides read TGTGCCAGCAGCTTAACAGGAACCAACTATGGCTACACCTTC. It encodes CASSLTGTNYGYTF.